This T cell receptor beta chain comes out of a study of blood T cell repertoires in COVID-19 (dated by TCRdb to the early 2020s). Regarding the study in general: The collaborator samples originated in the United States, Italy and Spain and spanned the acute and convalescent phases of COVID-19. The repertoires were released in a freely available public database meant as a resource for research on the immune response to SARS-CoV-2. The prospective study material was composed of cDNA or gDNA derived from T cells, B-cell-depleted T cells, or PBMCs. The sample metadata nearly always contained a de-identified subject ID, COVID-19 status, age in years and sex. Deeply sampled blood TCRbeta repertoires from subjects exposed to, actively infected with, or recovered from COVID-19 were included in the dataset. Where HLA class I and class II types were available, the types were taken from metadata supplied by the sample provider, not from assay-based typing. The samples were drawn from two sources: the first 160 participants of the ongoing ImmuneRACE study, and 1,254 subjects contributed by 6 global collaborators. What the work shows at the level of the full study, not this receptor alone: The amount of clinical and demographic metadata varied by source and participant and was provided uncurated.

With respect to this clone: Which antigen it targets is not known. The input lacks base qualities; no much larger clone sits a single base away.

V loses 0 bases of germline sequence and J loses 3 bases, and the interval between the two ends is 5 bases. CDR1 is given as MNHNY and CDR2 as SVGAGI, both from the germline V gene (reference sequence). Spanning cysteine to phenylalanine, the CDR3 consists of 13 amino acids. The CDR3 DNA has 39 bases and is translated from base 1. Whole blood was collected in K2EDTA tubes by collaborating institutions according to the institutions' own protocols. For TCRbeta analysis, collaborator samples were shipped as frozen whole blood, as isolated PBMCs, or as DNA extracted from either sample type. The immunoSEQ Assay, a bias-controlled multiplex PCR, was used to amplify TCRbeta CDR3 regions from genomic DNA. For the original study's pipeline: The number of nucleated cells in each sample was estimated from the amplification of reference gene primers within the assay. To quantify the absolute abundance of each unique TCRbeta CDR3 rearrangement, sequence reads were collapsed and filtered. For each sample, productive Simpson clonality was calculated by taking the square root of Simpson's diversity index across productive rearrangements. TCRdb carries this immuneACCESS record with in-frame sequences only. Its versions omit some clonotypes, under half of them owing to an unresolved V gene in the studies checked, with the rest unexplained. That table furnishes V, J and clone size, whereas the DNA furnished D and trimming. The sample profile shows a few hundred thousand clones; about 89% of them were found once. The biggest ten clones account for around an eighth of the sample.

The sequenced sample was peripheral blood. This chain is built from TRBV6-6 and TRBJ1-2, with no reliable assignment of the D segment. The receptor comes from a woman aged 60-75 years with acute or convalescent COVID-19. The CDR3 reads CASSYSEDYGYTF. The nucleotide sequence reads TGTGCCAGCAGTTACTCAGAGGACTATGGCTACACCTTC.